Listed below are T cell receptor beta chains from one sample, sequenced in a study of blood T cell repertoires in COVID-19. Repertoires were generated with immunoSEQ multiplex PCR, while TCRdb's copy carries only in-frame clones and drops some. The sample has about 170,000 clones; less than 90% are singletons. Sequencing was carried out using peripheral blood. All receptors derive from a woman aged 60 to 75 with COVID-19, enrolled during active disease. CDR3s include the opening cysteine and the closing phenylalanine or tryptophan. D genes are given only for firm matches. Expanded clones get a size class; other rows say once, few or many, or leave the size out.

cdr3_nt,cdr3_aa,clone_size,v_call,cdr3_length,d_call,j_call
TGTGCCAGCAGCTCGACAGGAAGCTCTGGAAACACCATATATTTT,CASSSTGSSGNTIYF,few,TRBV11-3,15,NA,TRBJ1-3
TGTGCCAGTAGTACCGGGGGAGGGCCCTTAGACGAGCAGTACTTC,CASSTGGGPLDEQYF,NA,TRBV19,15,TRBD2,TRBJ2-7
TGTGCCAGCAGCTTGGCGCTCTTGAGGGCGGATACGCAGTATTTT,CASSLALLRADTQYF,NA,TRBV5-8,15,NA,TRBJ2-3
TGCGCCAGCAGTGACACAGGCCAAAGTTCAGATACGCAGTATTTT,CASSDTGQSSDTQYF,NA,TRBV10-1,15,NA,TRBJ2-3
TGTGCCAGCAGCCAAGATTCCGCAGGGGGAGTTGGTTATGGCTACACCTTC,CASSQDSAGGVGYGYTF,NA,TRBV14,17,TRBD1,TRBJ1-2
TGTGCCAGCAGCCCTCAAGGGGGTTTAGACTATGGCTACACCTTC,CASSPQGGLDYGYTF,NA,TRBV5-8,15,NA,TRBJ1-2
TGTGCCAGCAGCCCGGGACAGCTTTATGGCTACACCTTC,CASSPGQLYGYTF,NA,TRBV27,13,TRBD1,TRBJ1-2
TGTGCCAGCAGTTACTGGACTAGCTCCTACAATGAGCAGTTCTTC,CASSYWTSSYNEQFF,NA,TRBV6-5,15,TRBD2,TRBJ2-1
TGTGCCAGCTCACCTGGAAGCGGCAATCAGCCCCAGCATTTT,CASSPGSGNQPQHF,NA,TRBV18,14,NA,TRBJ1-5
TGCAGTGTCGGACAGCTCTATGGCTACACCTTC,CSVGQLYGYTF,NA,TRBV20-1,11,NA,TRBJ1-2
TGTGCCAGCAGCGGAGGGGGCGCGGGTCAGCCCCAGCATTTT,CASSGGGAGQPQHF,few,TRBV7-2,14,TRBD1,TRBJ1-5
TGTGCCTGGAGGGCACAGGGGGCGAGCTATGGCTACACCTTC,CAWRAQGASYGYTF,once,TRBV30,14,TRBD1,TRBJ1-2
TGTGCCAGCAGCTTGGTTAACAATAACTATGGCTACACCTTC,CASSLVNNNYGYTF,NA,TRBV5-6,14,NA,TRBJ1-2
TGTGCCAGCAGCCCCAAAACTTGGAACACTGAAGCTTTCTTT,CASSPKTWNTEAFF,NA,TRBV7-8,14,NA,TRBJ1-1
TGTGCCAGCAGCTTATCTACAGACACAGATACGCAGTATTTT,CASSLSTDTDTQYF,NA,TRBV7-9,14,NA,TRBJ2-3
TGTGCCAGCAGTTCCTTATTAACCCTCGCAGGGAGGACTGAAGCTTTCTTT,CASSSLLTLAGRTEAFF,NA,TRBV27,17,NA,TRBJ1-1
TGTGCCAGCCGAACCAGGGTGATTGACTCACCCCTCCACTTT,CASRTRVIDSPLHF,NA,TRBV19,14,NA,TRBJ1-6
TGTGCCAGCAGCGATATCCGGGACAGGGGGCTGAGGAACACTGAAGCTTTCTTT,CASSDIRDRGLRNTEAFF,NA,TRBV7-2,18,TRBD1,TRBJ1-1
TGTGCCAGCAGCCTAGCGGGAGGGAACACCGGGGAGCTGTTTTTT,CASSLAGGNTGELFF,few,TRBV5-4,15,TRBD2,TRBJ2-2
TGTGCCAGCAGTTTTGGCGCCAGGCCCCGGACCCAGTACTTC,CASSFGARPRTQYF,NA,TRBV28,14,NA,TRBJ2-5
TGTGCCTGGAGTGAAAACAGGGGGCGGAAACTGTTTTTT,CAWSENRGRKLFF,NA,TRBV30,13,TRBD1,TRBJ1-4
TGTGCCAGCAGCGTAGCAGACTATGGCTACACCTTC,CASSVADYGYTF,NA,TRBV9,12,NA,TRBJ1-2
TGTGCCAGCTCCCTCGACACGTACGAGCAGTACTTC,CASSLDTYEQYF,few,TRBV18,12,NA,TRBJ2-7
TGTGCCAGCAGCGACAGGAGGATCTACACCGGGGAGCTGTTTTTT,CASSDRRIYTGELFF,few,TRBV7-6,15,NA,TRBJ2-2
TGTGCCAGCAGCCCATTAGGACAGGGGGGCAACTATGGCTACACCTTC,CASSPLGQGGNYGYTF,NA,TRBV7-9,16,TRBD1,TRBJ1-2
TGTGCCAGCAGCTTGGCAGAAAACACTGAAGCTTTCTTT,CASSLAENTEAFF,NA,TRBV5-6,13,NA,TRBJ1-1
TGTGCCAGCAGCGTAGCTAGTAGTGAGCAGTTCTTC,CASSVASSEQFF,NA,TRBV9,12,NA,TRBJ2-1
TGTGCCAGCAGCCTTAGCGGGAGGGCCTTCACCGGGGAGCTGTTTTTT,CASSLSGRAFTGELFF,NA,TRBV9,16,TRBD2,TRBJ2-2
TGTGCCACCAGTGACTCTGACAGGGCGAGCAATGGCTACACCTTC,CATSDSDRASNGYTF,NA,TRBV24-1,15,TRBD1,TRBJ1-2
TGCGCCAGCAGCCCGACAGGGGGAGTCTACGAGCAGTACTTC,CASSPTGGVYEQYF,few,TRBV5-1,14,TRBD1,TRBJ2-7
TGTGCCAGCAGTCGGACAGGGGGCCTGGATTCACCCCTCCACTTT,CASSRTGGLDSPLHF,NA,TRBV6-2/TRBV6-3,15,TRBD1,TRBJ1-6
TGTGCCACCAGCAGAGATCCGGACAGATCCTACGAGCAGTACTTC,CATSRDPDRSYEQYF,NA,TRBV15,15,NA,TRBJ2-7
TGTGCCAGCAGCCCCAAGTTAGCCAATATCGGAGAGCAGTTCTTC,CASSPKLANIGEQFF,NA,TRBV3-1/TRBV3-2,15,NA,TRBJ2-1
TGTGCCAGCAGCCTTCGCGGTTTACCGGGACAGGGAGTCTACGAGCAGTACTTC,CASSLRGLPGQGVYEQYF,NA,TRBV5-5,18,TRBD1,TRBJ2-7
TGTGCCAGCAGGGGACAATCCATGGGTCAGCCCCAGCATTTT,CASRGQSMGQPQHF,NA,TRBV28,14,NA,TRBJ1-5
TGTGCCAGTAGTAACCGGGGACAGGAGAATCAGCCCCAGCATTTT,CASSNRGQENQPQHF,NA,TRBV19,15,TRBD1,TRBJ1-5
TGTGCCAGCAGTCCAGGGGGGCAGACTAATGAAAAACTGTTTTTT,CASSPGGQTNEKLFF,NA,TRBV3-1/TRBV3-2,15,TRBD1,TRBJ1-4
TGTGCCAGCAGCGTAGGAGGGGGCATCATGAACACTGAAGCTTTCTTT,CASSVGGGIMNTEAFF,NA,TRBV9,16,TRBD1,TRBJ1-1
TGTGCCAGCAGTCAATATACAGGGAAGTTTTATATGAACACTGAAGCTTTCTTT,CASSQYTGKFYMNTEAFF,few,TRBV6-2/TRBV6-3,18,NA,TRBJ1-1
TGTGCCAGCAGTCCCCTGACAGGGTGGACAGATACGCAGTATTTT,CASSPLTGWTDTQYF,NA,TRBV28,15,TRBD1,TRBJ2-3
TGCGCCAGCAGCCAGAACTGGCGGGGGGCTAGTAATCAGCCCCAGCATTTT,CASSQNWRGASNQPQHF,NA,TRBV4-1,17,NA,TRBJ1-5
TGTGCCAGTAGTATATGGAGACAGAACGCTGAAGCTTTCTTT,CASSIWRQNAEAFF,NA,TRBV19,14,NA,TRBJ1-1
TGTGCCAGCAGCTTAGGGCTCTTGCGGGAGGGAGTAAATGAGCAGTTCTTC,CASSLGLLREGVNEQFF,NA,TRBV7-9,17,TRBD2,TRBJ2-1
TGTGCCAGCCGCGGGACAGGGGATGCTAACTATGGCTACACCTTC,CASRGTGDANYGYTF,once,TRBV6-5,15,TRBD1,TRBJ1-2
TGTGCCAGCAGTTGGGGCAGCGCCTATGGCTACACCTTC,CASSWGSAYGYTF,NA,TRBV12-3/TRBV12-4,13,NA,TRBJ1-2
TGCGCCAGCAGGACGGGGGCGGGAGCCATAGGAGTCTCCTACAATGAGCAGTTCTTC,CASRTGAGAIGVSYNEQFF,NA,TRBV10-2,19,NA,TRBJ2-1
TGTGCCAGCACTCGCGAACAGGGGATTAATGGCTACACCTTC,CASTREQGINGYTF,once,TRBV6-5,14,TRBD1,TRBJ1-2
TGCGCCAGCAGCTTCTCAGGGGCTGAAGCTTTCTTT,CASSFSGAEAFF,NA,TRBV5-1,12,NA,TRBJ1-1
TGTGCCAGCAGCCCGACAGGGAACAACGAGCAGTACTTC,CASSPTGNNEQYF,NA,TRBV11-2,13,TRBD1,TRBJ2-7
TGCAGTGCTAGTAGGACAGATAATTCACCCCTCCACTTT,CSASRTDNSPLHF,NA,TRBV20-1,13,NA,TRBJ1-6
TGTGCCAGCAGCGTAGCGGGGACTTATGGCTACACCTTC,CASSVAGTYGYTF,NA,TRBV9,13,NA,TRBJ1-2
TGTGCCAGCAGCTTAGCCTCGGGGGCCTACAATGAGCAGTTCTTC,CASSLASGAYNEQFF,NA,TRBV7-6,15,NA,TRBJ2-1
TGTGCCAGAAGCCAGACAGGGGATGATAGGGGGGAGCTGTTTTTT,CARSQTGDDRGELFF,NA,TRBV5-3,15,TRBD1,TRBJ2-2
TGTGCCAGCAGCTTAGCGGGACAGTCGGGAAACACCATATATTTT,CASSLAGQSGNTIYF,NA,TRBV7-6,15,TRBD1,TRBJ1-3
TGCGCCAGCAGCACCCTGACTAGCGGGGGGGGCAATGAGCAGTTCTTC,CASSTLTSGGGNEQFF,NA,TRBV5-1,16,TRBD2,TRBJ2-1